This is a list of T cell receptor beta chains from one sample in a study of T cells in localized non-small cell lung cancer. Using immunoSEQ multiplex PCR, the repertoire was profiled, and TCRdb retains in-frame clones only, with some absent. Of tens of thousands of clones listed, roughly 87% are singletons. This material consisted of peripheral blood mononuclear cells, taken before any cancer treatment. The receptors were sampled from a male donor aged 60 or older with stage II lung adenocarcinoma. Both conserved end residues are part of each CDR3. Each record gives: clone size, V gene, D gene, J gene, CDR3 DNA, CDR3 protein. The D gene is left open where the match is weak. Size tells how often a clone was seen (once, few, many) or the class of an expanded clone, and some rows leave it out.

clone size: -
V gene: TRBV7-9
D gene: TRBD1
J gene: TRBJ1-1
CDR3 DNA: TGTGCCGGCAGATGGGCCGGGACAGCGGGACTTGAGGCTTTCTTT
CDR3 protein: CAGRWAGTAGLEAFF

clone size: -
V gene: TRBV5-1
D gene: -
J gene: TRBJ2-7
CDR3 DNA: TGCGCCAGCAGCTCGCAGGGGGGGTCCTACGAGCAGTACTTC
CDR3 protein: CASSSQGGSYEQYF

clone size: once
V gene: TRBV5-1
D gene: TRBD2
J gene: TRBJ2-3
CDR3 DNA: TGCGCCAGCAGCCCCGGGACTAGCAGTTACACAGATACGCAGTATTTT
CDR3 protein: CASSPGTSSYTDTQYF

clone size: few
V gene: TRBV14
D gene: TRBD2
J gene: TRBJ2-7
CDR3 DNA: TGTGCCAGCAGCCAGAACGACGACCGGACTAGCGGGATTCCCGAGCAGTACTTC
CDR3 protein: CASSQNDDRTSGIPEQYF

clone size: -
V gene: TRBV5-1
D gene: -
J gene: TRBJ1-2
CDR3 DNA: TGCGCCAGCAGCTTGGATCAGGGGCGCTACACCTTC
CDR3 protein: CASSLDQGRYTF

clone size: -
V gene: TRBV18
D gene: TRBD2
J gene: TRBJ2-1
CDR3 DNA: TGTGCCAGCTCACCGGGACTAGCGGGATTCGATGAGCAGTTCTTC
CDR3 protein: CASSPGLAGFDEQFF

clone size: -
V gene: TRBV4-2
D gene: TRBD1
J gene: TRBJ1-4
CDR3 DNA: TGTGCCAGCAGCGGGGACAGGGCTAATGAAAAACTGTTTTTT
CDR3 protein: CASSGDRANEKLFF

clone size: -
V gene: TRBV11-2
D gene: -
J gene: TRBJ1-1
CDR3 DNA: TGTGCCAGCAGTACAGGGCGGAACACTGAAGCTTTCTTT
CDR3 protein: CASSTGRNTEAFF

clone size: -
V gene: TRBV10-3
D gene: TRBD2
J gene: TRBJ2-2
CDR3 DNA: TGTGCCATCAGAGGACTCGGGACTAGCGGGAGGGTTACGAACACCGGGGAGCTGTTTTTT
CDR3 protein: CAIRGLGTSGRVTNTGELFF

clone size: -
V gene: TRBV6-1
D gene: TRBD1
J gene: TRBJ1-1
CDR3 DNA: TGTGCCAGCAACTGGGACAGGACCTCCCCTGAAGCTTTCTTT
CDR3 protein: CASNWDRTSPEAFF

clone size: -
V gene: TRBV28
D gene: -
J gene: TRBJ2-5
CDR3 DNA: TGTGCCAGCAGCTCGCAGAGGGAGACCCAGTACTTC
CDR3 protein: CASSSQRETQYF

clone size: -
V gene: TRBV6-1
D gene: -
J gene: TRBJ2-7
CDR3 DNA: TGTGCCAGCAGCTTACAGTCCCCCTACGAGCAGTACTTC
CDR3 protein: CASSLQSPYEQYF

clone size: -
V gene: TRBV14
D gene: -
J gene: TRBJ2-3
CDR3 DNA: TGTGCCAGCAGCCACACGACCCTAGCGAACACAGATACGCAGTATTTT
CDR3 protein: CASSHTTLANTDTQYF

clone size: -
V gene: TRBV27
D gene: TRBD1
J gene: TRBJ2-2
CDR3 DNA: TGTGCCAGCAGTCCAGGGGGACGGTCAGGCGGGGAGCTGTTTTTT
CDR3 protein: CASSPGGRSGGELFF

clone size: -
V gene: TRBV5-1
D gene: -
J gene: TRBJ2-3
CDR3 DNA: TGCGCCAGCAGCTTGGCAGCAGCCGTCTCAGATACGCAGTATTTT
CDR3 protein: CASSLAAAVSDTQYF

clone size: -
V gene: TRBV6-5
D gene: -
J gene: TRBJ1-1
CDR3 DNA: TGTGCCAGCTCCGTTCGGTCCAACACTGAAGCTTTCTTT
CDR3 protein: CASSVRSNTEAFF

clone size: -
V gene: TRBV25-1
D gene: TRBD2
J gene: TRBJ2-2
CDR3 DNA: TGTGCCAGCGGTCGGGGGGGGTTTTGGACCGGGGAGCTGTTTTTT
CDR3 protein: CASGRGGFWTGELFF

clone size: -
V gene: TRBV10-3
D gene: -
J gene: TRBJ2-7
CDR3 DNA: TGTGCCATCAGTGTGGGGGGCGAAGACGAGCAGTACTTC
CDR3 protein: CAISVGGEDEQYF

clone size: -
V gene: TRBV13
D gene: TRBD2
J gene: TRBJ2-7
CDR3 DNA: TGTGCCAGCAGCACTAGCGGGAGTTATCTTAGCTCCTACGAGCAGTACTTC
CDR3 protein: CASSTSGSYLSSYEQYF

clone size: -
V gene: TRBV4-1
D gene: -
J gene: TRBJ2-2
CDR3 DNA: TGCGCCAGCAGCCAAGGTTTATCCTCGGCTTTTAGGGGGTCCGGGGAGCTGTTTTTT
CDR3 protein: CASSQGLSSAFRGSGELFF